This is a list of T cell receptor beta chains from one sample in a study of T cells after yellow fever vaccination. TCRdb re-analysed the 5' RACE reads in MiXCR, keeping a single row per CDR3 protein. Here the sample spans hundreds of thousands of distinct CDR3 sequences, about 14% being singletons. The specimen was PBMCs, collected on the day of the yellow fever booster vaccination. The receptors were gathered from a man aged 25 to 40 who received the YFV17D yellow fever vaccine. The CDR3 runs from the conserved cysteine through the conserved F or W. Fields, in order: J gene, V gene, clone size, CDR3 length, D gene, CDR3 DNA, CDR3 protein. The D gene is left open where the match is weak. The size of a clone is reported for some rows only, either as once, few or many, or as a class for expanded clones.

>TRBJ2-2|TRBV29-1|few|14|TRBD1
TGCAGCGTAGACCCGGGACAGGGGTTCGGGGAGCTGTTTTTT
CSVDPGQGFGELFF
>TRBJ2-1|TRBV5-3|few|16|NA
TGTGCCAGAAGCTTGAAACTCGGGAGCTCCTACAATGAGCAGTTCTTC
CARSLKLGSSYNEQFF
>TRBJ1-6|TRBV18|NA|14|NA
TGTGCCAGCTCCAATATGCTAGAAAATTCACCCCTCCACTTT
CASSNMLENSPLHF
>TRBJ2-7|TRBV5-5|many|16|TRBD1
TGTGCCAGCAGCCCACCTCCCAGGGACAGGCCCTACGAGCAGTACTTC
CASSPPPRDRPYEQYF
>TRBJ2-1|TRBV20-1|few|15|NA
TGCAGTGCTATTCTGCGGGCCCGCTCCTACAATGAGCAGTTCTTC
CSAILRARSYNEQFF
>TRBJ2-1|TRBV19|NA|12|NA
TGTGCCAGTAACTCGAGGAGAAATGAGCAGTTCTTC
CASNSRRNEQFF
>TRBJ2-7|TRBV29-1|many|14|TRBD1
TGCAGCGTTCGTGAGACAGGGGTATCCTACGAGCAGTACTTC
CSVRETGVSYEQYF
>TRBJ1-2|TRBV7-8|NA|13|NA
TGTGCCAGCAGCTTAGGGGCGGTAAATGGCTACACCTTC
CASSLGAVNGYTF
>TRBJ1-1|TRBV7-3|NA|15|TRBD1
TGTGCCAGCAGCCCGGGAGGGAACAGGGGAGCTGAAGCTTTCTTT
CASSPGGNRGAEAFF
>TRBJ2-3|TRBV29-1|NA|17|TRBD2
TGCAGCGTTGGTACTAGCGGGAGGGCCACCTACACAGATACGCAGTATTTT
CSVGTSGRATYTDTQYF
>TRBJ2-7|TRBV11-2|NA|17|TRBD2
TGTGCCAGCAGCTTAAATCCCAGCGGGAGGAGCTCCTACGAGCAGTACTTC
CASSLNPSGRSSYEQYF
>TRBJ2-2|TRBV12-3/TRBV12-4|NA|16|TRBD1
TGTGCCAGCAGTTTAGGACAGGGCGTTAGCACCGGGGAGCTGTTTTTT
CASSLGQGVSTGELFF
>TRBJ2-5|TRBV7-9|NA|15|NA
TGTGCCAGCAGCCCGGAAAGAAGGACTATTGAGACCCAGTACTTC
CASSPERRTIETQYF
>TRBJ2-7|TRBV12-3/TRBV12-4|many|15|TRBD1
TGTGCCAGCAGCCGTAGACAGGGTGGGAACTACGAGCAGTACTTC
CASSRRQGGNYEQYF
>TRBJ2-7|TRBV28|many|15|TRBD2
TGTGCCAGCAGAATAAGCGGGAGGGGATCCCACGAGCAGTACTTC
CASRISGRGSHEQYF
>TRBJ2-7|TRBV20-1|many|13|NA
TGCAGTGCTAGGCCCTCGCCTTACTACGAGCAGTACTTC
CSARPSPYYEQYF
>TRBJ2-1|TRBV2|NA|13|NA
TGTGCCAGCCAATTTGTGGTTAGCAATGAGCAGTTCTTC
CASQFVVSNEQFF
>TRBJ2-5|TRBV20-1|NA|15|TRBD2
TGCAGTGCTAGACGCCTAGCGGGGAACCAAGAGACCCAGTACTTC
CSARRLAGNQETQYF
>TRBJ2-7|TRBV20-1|NA|15|TRBD2
TGCAGTGCTAGAGGAGTAGCGGGGGAACCCTACGAGCAGTACTTC
CSARGVAGEPYEQYF
>TRBJ1-1|TRBV9|NA|15|TRBD1
TGTGCCAGCAGCGTAGGGGGGACAGCGTCTTATGAAGCTTTCTTT
CASSVGGTASYEAFF
>TRBJ2-7|TRBV7-8|few|12|NA
TGTGCCAGCAGCTCCCTCTCTCCCGAGCAGTACTTC
CASSSLSPEQYF
>TRBJ1-6|TRBV10-3|NA|14|NA
TGTGCCATCAGAGCTGGACGGGATAATTCACCCCTCCACTTT
CAIRAGRDNSPLHF
>TRBJ2-1|TRBV29-1|NA|16|TRBD2
TGCAGCGTAGTCAAACTAGCGCCGAGCTCCTACAATGAGCAGTTCTTC
CSVVKLAPSSYNEQFF
>TRBJ2-5|TRBV28|NA|14|NA
TGTGCCAGCACCCCGGAGGGGTACCAAGAGACCCAGTACTTC
CASTPEGYQETQYF
>TRBJ2-6|TRBV6-5|NA|15|NA
TGTGCCAGCAGTTACAGCGGCTCTGGGGCCAACGTCCTGACTTTC
CASSYSGSGANVLTF
>TRBJ1-5|TRBV27|NA|15|NA
TGTGCCAGCAGTTTATCGATGAGGAGCAATCAGCCCCAGCATTTT
CASSLSMRSNQPQHF
>TRBJ1-2|TRBV5-1|few|14|NA
TGCGCCAGCAGCTTTGGGGAGGCTAACTATGGCTACACCTTC
CASSFGEANYGYTF
>TRBJ2-7|TRBV5-8|NA|16|NA
TGTGCCAGCAGAACGGCCGGGAGTGGAGCCTACTACGAGCAGTACTTC
CASRTAGSGAYYEQYF
>TRBJ2-2|TRBV5-4|NA|14|TRBD2
TGTGCCAGCAGCTTAGGACTAGAGGCCGGGGAGCTGTTTTTT
CASSLGLEAGELFF
>TRBJ1-4|TRBV19|NA|14|TRBD1
TGTGCCAGTATGGACAGGGGAGGTAATGAAAAACTGTTTTTT
CASMDRGGNEKLFF
>TRBJ2-3|TRBV6-4|NA|16|TRBD2
TGTGCCAGCAGTGACTCTATTACCCTACTAGCGAGTACGCAGTATTTT
CASSDSITLLASTQYF
>TRBJ2-1|TRBV7-2|NA|17|TRBD2
TGTGCCAGCAGCTTAGTAAATAGTGGGACTAGCGGCAATGAGCAGTTCTTC
CASSLVNSGTSGNEQFF
>TRBJ2-3|TRBV7-9|many|14|TRBD1
TGTGCCAGCAGCTGGGGACAGGGCACAGATACGCAGTATTTT
CASSWGQGTDTQYF
>TRBJ2-3|TRBV20-1|many|13|NA
TGCAGTGCTAGAGCTCCCGGAGTAGATACGCAGTATTTT
CSARAPGVDTQYF
>TRBJ2-5|TRBV5-1|NA|14|NA
TGCGCCAGCAGCAGAGACAGGTCCTTGGAGACCCAGTACTTC
CASSRDRSLETQYF
>TRBJ2-1|TRBV10-2|few|12|NA
TGCGCCAGCAGTGAGGTTTGGGGTGAGCAGTTCTTC
CASSEVWGEQFF
>TRBJ2-7|TRBV3-1|NA|13|NA
TGTGCCAGCAGCCGTACCTTGGGTAACGAGCAGTACTTC
CASSRTLGNEQYF
>TRBJ2-5|TRBV18|few|13|TRBD1
TGTGCCAGCTCATCCCGACAGGGAGAGACCCAGTACTTC
CASSSRQGETQYF
>TRBJ2-1|TRBV19|few|16|TRBD1
TGTGCCAGTAGTCCACGGACAGGGTGGTCCTACAATGAGCAGTTCTTC
CASSPRTGWSYNEQFF
>TRBJ1-4|TRBV5-1|many|13|NA
TGCGCCAGCTCACCCCCGGACAATGAAAAACTGTTTTTT
CASSPPDNEKLFF